Sequencing of this TCR beta chain was carried out in a study of regulatory T cells in long-lasting Graves disease. In building TCR beta libraries, iRepertoire HTBI primers were used together with Arm-PCR of CDR3 regions. TCRdb fed the multiplex PCR reads into MiXCR, producing one record per CDR3 protein. The repertoire holds fewer than 650,000 distinct CDR3 sequences, with approximately 15% as singletons. Time point here: newly diagnosed GD, antithyroid drugs for less than 3 months. The TCR library was prepared using RNA isolated from PBMCs. This clonotype has ten or more counts. The antigen remains unidentified. Study-level findings and limits: Repertoires from persistent disease leaned toward TRBV28, TRBJ1-2 and TRBJ2-5.

V shed 7 bases and J shed 0 bases, with 9 bases lying between them. Germline values: CDR1 MNHNS, CDR2 SASEGT. This CDR3 has 13 amino acids. The same sample was also studied in work on T cells in Graves' hyperthyroidism and ophthalmopathy. This second report adds: Investigators excluded patients with uncontrolled infection, other autoimmune disease, pregnancy or lactation.

The rearrangement links TRBV6-1 to TRBJ2-5; weak D call: TRBD2 (7 bases). The input for sequencing was peripheral blood mononuclear cells (PBMCs), taken at new diagnosis, from a patient treated with antithyroid drugs. This sequence originates from a woman in her twenties or thirties with Graves disease. The DNA for the CDR3 is TGTGCCAGCAAGGGGGGGGACCAAGAGACCCAGTACTTC. Residues: CASKGGDQETQYF.